This T cell receptor (beta chain) was sequenced in a study of blood T cell repertoires in COVID-19. On the study more broadly: Sources were T cells, B-cell-depleted T cells, or PBMCs; the material itself was cDNA or gDNA.

The ends were cut back, 1 base at V and 5 bases at J, with 8 bases in the middle. CDR1 and CDR2 (germline): LGHDT, YNNKEL (reference sequence). This CDR3 region has 13 residues. Original methodology: Amplification from reference gene primers served as the basis for estimated nucleated cell counts. Profiling relied on immunoSEQ multiplex PCR, and the TCRdb table lists in-frame clones only, not all of them. V and J calls and clone size are given by that table; D and trimming were obtained from the DNA. The data hold over 150,000 clones, with about 80% observed a single time. Clinical history reported by participants formed the basis on which cohorts were assigned.

This chain uses TRBV3-1 (or the pseudogene TRBV3-2) with TRBJ1-1; the D is unclear. The receptor comes from a woman in her sixties or seventies who had recovered from COVID-19. Sequences were obtained from PBMCs or T cells enriched from blood (not recorded which). The CDR3 spells CASSQAGGTEAFF. The CDR3 bases are TGTGCCAGCAGCCAAGCGGGTGGGACTGAAGCTTTCTTT.